Listed below are T cell receptor beta chains from one sample, sequenced in a study of T cell responses to AZD1222 COVID-19 vaccine. Assay: immunoSEQ multiplex PCR; the TCRdb copy retains only in-frame clones and omits some. The table lists approximately 85,000 clones, 85% to 90% of them singletons. The source material was peripheral blood, sampled on day 0 of AZD1222 vaccination. These receptors were taken from an adult in good health. The CDR3 runs from the conserved cysteine through the conserved F or W. Each record gives: CDR3 length, J gene, clone size, V gene, D gene, CDR3 DNA, CDR3 protein. A D gene is named only where the DNA matches it firmly. Clone size is given for some rows only: seen once, a few or many times, or a class if the clone is expanded.

length: 15
J: TRBJ1-1
size: -
V: TRBV4-1
D: -
DNA: TGCGCCAGCAGCCCCCTTAAGGGTATAAACACTGAAGCTTTCTTT
CDR3: CASSPLKGINTEAFF

length: 16
J: TRBJ2-1
size: -
V: TRBV10-2
D: -
DNA: TGCGCCAGCAGTGTGGCTAGCGGTCAGGGGTACAATGAGCAGTTCTTC
CDR3: CASSVASGQGYNEQFF

length: 15
J: TRBJ2-3
size: -
V: TRBV5-1
D: TRBD2
DNA: TGCGCCAGCAGCTTTAGCGGGATGAGCACAGATACGCAGTATTTT
CDR3: CASSFSGMSTDTQYF

length: 14
J: TRBJ1-1
size: once
V: TRBV9
D: -
DNA: TGTGCCAGCAGCTCGACAGCCATGAACACTGAAGCTTTCTTT
CDR3: CASSSTAMNTEAFF

length: 14
J: TRBJ2-5
size: -
V: TRBV7-2
D: -
DNA: TGTGCCAGCAGCTTAGGGGTCAGGGTTGAGACCCAGTACTTC
CDR3: CASSLGVRVETQYF

length: 14
J: TRBJ2-2
size: -
V: TRBV19
D: -
DNA: TGTGCCAGTAGTGTCGCCAAGAACACCGGGGAGCTGTTTTTT
CDR3: CASSVAKNTGELFF

length: 14
J: TRBJ1-3
size: few
V: TRBV27
D: -
DNA: TGTGCCAGCAGTCCCGCTATCGGAAGAAACACCATATATTTT
CDR3: CASSPAIGRNTIYF

length: 14
J: TRBJ1-3
size: -
V: TRBV14
D: -
DNA: TGTGCCAGCAGCCAACGGACAGCTGGAAACACCATATATTTT
CDR3: CASSQRTAGNTIYF

length: 17
J: TRBJ2-7
size: -
V: TRBV9
D: -
DNA: TGTGCCAGCAGCGTAGGCGTAGCGAAGAGAGGGGAGGACGAGCAGTACTTC
CDR3: CASSVGVAKRGEDEQYF

length: 15
J: TRBJ1-4
size: -
V: TRBV5-1
D: -
DNA: TGCGCCAGCAGCCCCCTGGGGTCGGAGAATGAAAAACTGTTTTTT
CDR3: CASSPLGSENEKLFF

length: 16
J: TRBJ2-5
size: -
V: TRBV27
D: -
DNA: TGTGCCAGCAGTTTAAAGGCGCGTTCGTACCAAGAGACCCAGTACTTC
CDR3: CASSLKARSYQETQYF

length: 13
J: TRBJ1-1
size: -
V: TRBV6-5
D: TRBD1
DNA: TGTGCCAGCAGTTACAACAGGGGGCCCGAAGCTTTCTTT
CDR3: CASSYNRGPEAFF

length: 15
J: TRBJ1-6
size: -
V: TRBV2
D: -
DNA: TGTGCCAGCAAACAGTCTAGCTCCTATAATTCACCCCTCCACTTT
CDR3: CASKQSSSYNSPLHF

length: 14
J: TRBJ1-1
size: -
V: TRBV7-6
D: TRBD1
DNA: TGTGCCAGCAGCATGACCAGGGGGGTGACTGAAGCTTTCTTT
CDR3: CASSMTRGVTEAFF

length: 13
J: TRBJ2-7
size: -
V: TRBV7-2
D: -
DNA: TGTGCCAGCACCCTTGGGGCGGTAGGGGAGCAGTACTTC
CDR3: CASTLGAVGEQYF

length: 14
J: TRBJ2-3
size: -
V: TRBV5-6
D: -
DNA: TGTGCCAGCACGTATGGGAGCCGCACAGATACGCAGTATTTT
CDR3: CASTYGSRTDTQYF

length: 15
J: TRBJ1-4
size: -
V: TRBV5-1
D: -
DNA: TGCGCCAGCAGCTTGGAAGGGCGGGGAACGGAAAAACTGTTTTTT
CDR3: CASSLEGRGTEKLFF

length: 14
J: TRBJ2-1
size: -
V: TRBV10-1
D: TRBD2
DNA: TGCGCCAGCGGCGGCGGGGGAAAAAGTAATGAGCAGTTCTTC
CDR3: CASGGGGKSNEQFF

length: 13
J: TRBJ2-7
size: -
V: TRBV6-5
D: -
DNA: TGTGCCAGCAGTTTGACAGGCCCCTACGAGCAGTACTTC
CDR3: CASSLTGPYEQYF

length: 13
J: TRBJ1-1
size: once
V: TRBV29-1
D: -
DNA: TGCAGCGTTGCACAGCTAAAGAACACTGAAGCTTTCTTT
CDR3: CSVAQLKNTEAFF

length: 15
J: TRBJ1-4
size: -
V: TRBV2
D: -
DNA: TGTGCCAGCACCTCAACAGGGACAACTAATGAAAAACTGTTTTTT
CDR3: CASTSTGTTNEKLFF

length: 13
J: TRBJ2-2
size: -
V: TRBV7-9
D: -
DNA: TGTGCCAGCAGGGATTGGGGACCCGGGGAGCTGTTTTTT
CDR3: CASRDWGPGELFF

length: 13
J: TRBJ2-3
size: -
V: TRBV28
D: -
DNA: TGTGCCAGCAGTTTGCCAGCGACAGATACGCAGTATTTT
CDR3: CASSLPATDTQYF

length: 17
J: TRBJ2-3
size: -
V: TRBV7-2
D: -
DNA: TGTGCCAGCAGCTTAGCCCCGGGGGGCGGGGGTGGAGATACGCAGTATTTT
CDR3: CASSLAPGGGGGDTQYF

length: 16
J: TRBJ1-5
size: -
V: TRBV19
D: -
DNA: TGTGCCAGTAGTATCGTGGGAGGGATTAGCAATCAGCCCCAGCATTTT
CDR3: CASSIVGGISNQPQHF

length: 13
J: TRBJ1-4
size: -
V: TRBV10-1
D: TRBD1
DNA: TGCGCCAGCACCGGACAGGGGCGGGAAAAACTGTTTTTT
CDR3: CASTGQGREKLFF

length: 18
J: TRBJ2-2
size: -
V: TRBV12-5
D: TRBD2
DNA: TGTGCTAGTGGTTTTGGTAGGGGCGGGGGAGTCGACACCGGGGAGCTGTTTTTT
CDR3: CASGFGRGGGVDTGELFF

length: 15
J: TRBJ2-7
size: -
V: TRBV3-1/TRBV3-2
D: -
DNA: TGTGCCAGCAGCCAAGAGCGGGGACGCTCCTACGAGCAGTACTTC
CDR3: CASSQERGRSYEQYF

length: 13
J: TRBJ2-7
size: -
V: TRBV6-6
D: -
DNA: TGTGCCAGCAGTTTCGACAGCCACTACGAGCAGTACTTC
CDR3: CASSFDSHYEQYF

length: 15
J: TRBJ2-1
size: once
V: TRBV18
D: TRBD1
DNA: TGTGCCAGCTCACGAGGACAGGGCTCCTACAATGAGCAGTTCTTC
CDR3: CASSRGQGSYNEQFF

length: 15
J: TRBJ2-3
size: -
V: TRBV4-2
D: TRBD2
DNA: TGTGCCAGCAGCCAAGGGACTAGCGGGGCAGATACGCAGTATTTT
CDR3: CASSQGTSGADTQYF

length: 17
J: TRBJ2-1
size: -
V: TRBV11-3
D: -
DNA: TGTGCCAGCAGCTTAGGGTCGGTCCAATCCGTTAACAATGAGCAGTTCTTC
CDR3: CASSLGSVQSVNNEQFF

length: 16
J: TRBJ1-3
size: -
V: TRBV11-2
D: TRBD1
DNA: TGTGCCAGCAGCAACCCCACAGGGGAGCCTGGAAACACCATATATTTT
CDR3: CASSNPTGEPGNTIYF

length: 13
J: TRBJ1-3
size: -
V: TRBV10-3
D: -
DNA: TGTGCCATCAGTGGTGGCGGTGGAAACACCATATATTTT
CDR3: CAISGGGGNTIYF

length: 14
J: TRBJ2-5
size: once
V: TRBV27
D: -
DNA: TGTGCCAGCAGTTTAAACGAGGGGCGAGAGACCCAGTACTTC
CDR3: CASSLNEGRETQYF

length: 13
J: TRBJ1-4
size: -
V: TRBV21-1
D: -
DNA: TGTGCCAGCACCGTGGCGAGGGGTGAAAAACTGTTTTTT
CDR3: CASTVARGEKLFF

length: 12
J: TRBJ1-6
size: few
V: TRBV11-2
D: -
DNA: TGTGCCAGCAGCTTATCGGGTTCACCCCTCCACTTT
CDR3: CASSLSGSPLHF

length: 17
J: TRBJ2-7
size: -
V: TRBV5-6
D: -
DNA: TGTGCCAGCAGCTTGGAAAGGGGCCGCGGGCCCTTGAACGAGCAGTACTTC
CDR3: CASSLERGRGPLNEQYF

length: 16
J: TRBJ2-7
size: -
V: TRBV28
D: -
DNA: TGTGCCAGCAGTTTGAATCGAGTAGGGTCCACCTACGAGCAGTACTTC
CDR3: CASSLNRVGSTYEQYF

length: 12
J: TRBJ1-2
size: -
V: TRBV28
D: -
DNA: TGTGCCAGCGAATCGGCTGAGTATGGCTACACCTTC
CDR3: CASESAEYGYTF

length: 10
J: TRBJ1-6
size: -
V: TRBV12-3/TRBV12-4
D: -
DNA: TGTGCCAGCAGCGGGGTGTCCCTCCACTTT
CDR3: CASSGVSLHF

length: 15
J: TRBJ2-7
size: -
V: TRBV9
D: TRBD1
DNA: TGTGCCAGCAGCGTAGCGTCGGACAGGGTCCACGAGCAGTACTTC
CDR3: CASSVASDRVHEQYF

length: 13
J: TRBJ1-3
size: -
V: TRBV30
D: -
DNA: TGTGCCTGGAGTCAGGTGGGAGGAAACACCATATATTTT
CDR3: CAWSQVGGNTIYF

length: 13
J: TRBJ1-4
size: -
V: TRBV5-1
D: -
DNA: TGCGCCAGCAGCGGGGGACCCAATGAAAAACTGTTTTTT
CDR3: CASSGGPNEKLFF

length: 14
J: TRBJ2-7
size: once
V: TRBV9
D: -
DNA: TGTGCCAGCAGCGTTACCGGACAGCCCTACGAGCAGTACTTC
CDR3: CASSVTGQPYEQYF

length: 14
J: TRBJ1-3
size: -
V: TRBV30
D: TRBD1
DNA: TGTGCCTGGAGGACAGGGGGAACTGGAAACACCATATATTTT
CDR3: CAWRTGGTGNTIYF

length: 15
J: TRBJ1-2
size: -
V: TRBV29-1
D: TRBD1
DNA: TGCAGCGTTGCCGTTTCTGGACAGGGACGGGATGGCTACACCTTC
CDR3: CSVAVSGQGRDGYTF

length: 14
J: TRBJ2-7
size: -
V: TRBV5-1
D: -
DNA: TGCGCCAGCAGCTTGGATACAGGGAACTACGAGCAGTACTTC
CDR3: CASSLDTGNYEQYF

length: 14
J: TRBJ2-1
size: -
V: TRBV6-5
D: -
DNA: TGTGCCAGCGGGGACGCCCCTGCGTCCAATGAGCAGTTCTTC
CDR3: CASGDAPASNEQFF

length: 14
J: TRBJ1-4
size: -
V: TRBV5-5
D: -
DNA: TGTGCCAGCAGCGAATCTGGAGGTAATGAAAAACTGTTTTTT
CDR3: CASSESGGNEKLFF

length: 15
J: TRBJ1-5
size: -
V: TRBV13
D: TRBD1
DNA: TGTGCCAGCAGCTTGGACAGGGGGCCCAATCAGCCCCAGCATTTT
CDR3: CASSLDRGPNQPQHF